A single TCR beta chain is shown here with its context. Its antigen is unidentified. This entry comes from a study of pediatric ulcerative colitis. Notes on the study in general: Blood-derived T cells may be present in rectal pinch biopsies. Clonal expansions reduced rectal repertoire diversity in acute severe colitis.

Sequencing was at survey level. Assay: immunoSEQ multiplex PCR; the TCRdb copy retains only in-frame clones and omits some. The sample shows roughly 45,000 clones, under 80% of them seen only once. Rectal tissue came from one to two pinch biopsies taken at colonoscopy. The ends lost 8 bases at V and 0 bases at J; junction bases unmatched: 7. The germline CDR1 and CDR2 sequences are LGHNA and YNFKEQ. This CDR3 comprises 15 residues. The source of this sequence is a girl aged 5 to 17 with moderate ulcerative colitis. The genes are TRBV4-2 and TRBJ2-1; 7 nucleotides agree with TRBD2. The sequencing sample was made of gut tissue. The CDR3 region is CASRIGGGSYNEQFF. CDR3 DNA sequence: TGTGCCAGCCGTATTGGGGGGGGCTCCTACAATGAGCAGTTCTTC.